This T cell receptor (beta chain) was profiled in a study of blood T cell repertoires in COVID-19. V lost 4 bases and J 4 bases, leaving 16 bases between the germline ends. Germline V CDR1 and CDR2: LNHDA, SQIVND (reference sequence). The CDR3 has 15 residues. Produced via immunoSEQ multiplex PCR; TCRdb's table is partial and in-frame only. The sample lists some 58,000 clones; 70% to 90% were seen once. The sequenced sample consisted of peripheral blood. The chain links TRBV19 to TRBJ1-2; tentatively, D is TRBD1 (5 bases). The source is a man aged 40-55 years with acute or convalescent COVID-19. The CDR3 sequence: CASSRGDSETYGYTF. The CDR3 DNA sequence: TGTGCCAGTAGTAGGGGCGACAGCGAAACCTATGGCTACACCTTC.